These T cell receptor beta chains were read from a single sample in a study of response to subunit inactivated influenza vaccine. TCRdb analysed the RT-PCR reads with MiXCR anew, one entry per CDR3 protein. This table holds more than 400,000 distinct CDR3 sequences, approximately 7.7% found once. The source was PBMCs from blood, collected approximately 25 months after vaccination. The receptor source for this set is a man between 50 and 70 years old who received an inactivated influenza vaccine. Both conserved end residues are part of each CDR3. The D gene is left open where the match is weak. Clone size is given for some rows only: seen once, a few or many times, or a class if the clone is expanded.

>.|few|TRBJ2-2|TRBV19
TGTGCCAGTAGTATAGTGCCCGGGAATTACGGGGAGCTGTTTTTT
CASSIVPGNYGELFF
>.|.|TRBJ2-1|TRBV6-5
TGTGCCAGCAGTTACTCTATCCCAAATGAGCAGTTCTTC
CASSYSIPNEQFF
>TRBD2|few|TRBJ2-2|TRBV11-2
TGTGCCAGCAGCGAACTAGCGGGAGGGACCGGGGAGCTGTTTTTT
CASSELAGGTGELFF
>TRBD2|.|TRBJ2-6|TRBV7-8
TGTGCCAGCAGCTTAGTCGGACTAGCGGGATACTCTGAGGCCAACGTCCTGACTTTC
CASSLVGLAGYSEANVLTF
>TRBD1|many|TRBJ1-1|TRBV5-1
TGCGCCAGCAGCTTACAGGGGCCAAACACTGAAGCTTTCTTT
CASSLQGPNTEAFF
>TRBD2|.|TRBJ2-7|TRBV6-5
TGTGCCAGCAGTTACCGCGGACTAGCCAACGAGCAGTACTTC
CASSYRGLANEQYF
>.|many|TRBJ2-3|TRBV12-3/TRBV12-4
TGTGCCAGCAGTCCCATGGGACGCAGGGGACGCACAGATACGCAGTATTTT
CASSPMGRRGRTDTQYF
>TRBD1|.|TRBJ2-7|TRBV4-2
TGTGCCAGCAGCCAAGATTGGCGGACAGGGTCTAGCGAGCAGTACTTC
CASSQDWRTGSSEQYF
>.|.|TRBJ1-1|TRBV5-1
TGCGCCAGCAGCTTGGAATATAGGGGCCGCATGAACACTGAAGCTTTCTTT
CASSLEYRGRMNTEAFF
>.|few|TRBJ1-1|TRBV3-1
TGTGCCAGCAGCCAACTCCAAGAAGGTCGGGGAATGAACACTGAAGCTTTCTTT
CASSQLQEGRGMNTEAFF
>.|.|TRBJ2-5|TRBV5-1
TGCGCCAGCAGCTTGGACAGGTTCCCACAAGAGACCCAGTACTTC
CASSLDRFPQETQYF
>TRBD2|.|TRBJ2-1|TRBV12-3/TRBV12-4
TGTGCCAGCAGTTCGGGACTAGCGGGATCGGATGAGCAGTTCTTC
CASSSGLAGSDEQFF
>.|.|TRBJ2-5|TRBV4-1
TGCGCCAGCAGCCAAGGCGCAGGGCGGTTGGAGACCCAGTACTTC
CASSQGAGRLETQYF
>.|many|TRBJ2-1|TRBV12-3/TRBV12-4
TGTGCCAGCAGTTCAGACATAGGCGAGCAGTTCTTC
CASSSDIGEQFF
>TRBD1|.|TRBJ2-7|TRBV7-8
TGTGCCAGCAGCTTAGGGGGGACAGAGACCTACGAGCAGTACTTC
CASSLGGTETYEQYF
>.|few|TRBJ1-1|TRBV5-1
TGCGCCAGCAGCCCGGGGTCAGATGTTGCGAACACTGAAGCTTTCTTT
CASSPGSDVANTEAFF
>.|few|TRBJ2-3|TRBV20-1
TGCAGTGCGAGGCCTCAGTGGCGGTCTGCAGATACGCAGTATTTT
CSARPQWRSADTQYF